This T cell receptor beta chain originates from a study of identical twins. Study observations and caveats: Within monozygotic twins, out-of-frame TCR alpha sharing was underestimated by the models.

The CDR3 length is 18 residues. Germline CDR1 reads SGHVS; CDR2 reads FQNEAQ. With V trimmed by 8 bases and J by 2 bases, 13 bases remained unmatched. Using its own MiXCR run on the 5' RACE reads, TCRdb lists one record per CDR3 protein. The sample comprises fewer than 250,000 distinct CDR3 sequences, around 7% of which are singletons, and 3.6% rests with the top ten. This clonotype was picked up a small number of times. The antigen is not known. This sample also appeared in a second study, on yellow fever vaccine responses in identical twins.

The rearrangement links TRBV7-8 to TRBJ2-3; 13 bases match TRBD2. Sequencing used memory (CD45RO+) T cells sorted from blood. The sequence came from a woman aged 18-29 years in good health. CDR3 sequence: CASFLTGTSGAITDTQYF. The CDR3 DNA follows: TGTGCCAGCTTCCTAACTGGGACTAGCGGGGCTATCACAGATACGCAGTATTTT.